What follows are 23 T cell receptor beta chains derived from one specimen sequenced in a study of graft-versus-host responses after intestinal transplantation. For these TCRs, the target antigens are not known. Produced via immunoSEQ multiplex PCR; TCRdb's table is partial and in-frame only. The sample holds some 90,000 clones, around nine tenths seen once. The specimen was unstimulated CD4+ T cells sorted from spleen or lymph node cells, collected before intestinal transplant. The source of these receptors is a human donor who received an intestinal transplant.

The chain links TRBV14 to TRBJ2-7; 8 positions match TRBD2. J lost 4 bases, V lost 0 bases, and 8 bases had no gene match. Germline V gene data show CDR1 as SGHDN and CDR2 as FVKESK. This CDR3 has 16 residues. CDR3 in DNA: TGTGCCAGCAGCCAAGATAACAGGCGGGGGGCTTACGAGCAGTACTTC. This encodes CASSQDNRRGAYEQYF.

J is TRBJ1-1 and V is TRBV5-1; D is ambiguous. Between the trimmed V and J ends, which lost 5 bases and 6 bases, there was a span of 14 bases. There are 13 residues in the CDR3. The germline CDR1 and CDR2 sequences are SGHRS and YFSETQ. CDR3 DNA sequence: TGCGCCAGCAGGTTGTTGCTGCGGGCTGAAGCTTTCTTT. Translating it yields CASRLLLRAEAFF. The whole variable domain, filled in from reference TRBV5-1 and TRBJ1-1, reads KAGVTQTPRYLIKTRGQQVTLSCSPISGHRSVSWYQQTPGQGLQFLFEYFSETQRNKGNFPGRFSGRQFSNSRSEMNVSTLELGDSALYLCASRLLLRAEAFFGQGTRLTVV.

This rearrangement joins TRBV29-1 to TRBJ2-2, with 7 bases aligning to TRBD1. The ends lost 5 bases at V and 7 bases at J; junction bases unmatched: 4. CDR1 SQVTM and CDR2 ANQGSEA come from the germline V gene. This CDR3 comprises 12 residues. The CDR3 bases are TGCAGCGTTAACAGGGGAATCGGGGAGCTGTTTTTT. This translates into CSVNRGIGELFF.

The CDR3 loop is CSAKNNSGNTIYF. The CDR3, as DNA: TGCAGCGCCAAAAATAACTCTGGAAACACCATATATTTT. V usage is TRBV29-1 and J usage is TRBJ1-3; D not certain. Germline V lookup: CDR1 SQVTM, CDR2 ANQGSEA. There are 13 residues in the CDR3. Trimming removed 7 bases at V and 0 bases at J, with 10 bases between.

In DNA, the CDR3 is TGTGCCAGTAGTGGGGCCGGGACAGCAGAGGAGACCCAGTACTTC. Amino acid sequence: CASSGAGTAEETQYF. This chain connects TRBV19 to TRBJ2-5, with 7 bases fitting TRBD1. Germline V lookup: CDR1 LNHDA, CDR2 SQIVND (reference sequence). V dropped 5 bases and J dropped 5; count of bases not matched to a gene: 11. The CDR3 contains 15 residues.

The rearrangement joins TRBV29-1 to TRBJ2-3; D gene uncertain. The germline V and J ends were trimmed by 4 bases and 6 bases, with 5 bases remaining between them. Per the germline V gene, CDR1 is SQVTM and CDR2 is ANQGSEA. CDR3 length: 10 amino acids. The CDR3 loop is CSVGWDTQYF. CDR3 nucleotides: TGCAGCGTTGGGTGGGATACGCAGTATTTT.

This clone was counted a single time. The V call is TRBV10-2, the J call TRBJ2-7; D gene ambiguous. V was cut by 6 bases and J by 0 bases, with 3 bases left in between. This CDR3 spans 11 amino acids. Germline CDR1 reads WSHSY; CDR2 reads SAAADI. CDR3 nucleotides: TGCGCCAGCAGCCTCTCCTACGAGCAGTACTTC. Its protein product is CASSLSYEQYF.

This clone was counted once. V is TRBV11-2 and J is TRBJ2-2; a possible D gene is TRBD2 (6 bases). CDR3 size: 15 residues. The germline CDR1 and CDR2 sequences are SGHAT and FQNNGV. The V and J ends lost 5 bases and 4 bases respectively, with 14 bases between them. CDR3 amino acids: CASSLHGSGTGELFF. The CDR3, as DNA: TGTGCCAGCAGCCTCCACGGGAGTGGCACCGGGGAGCTGTTTTTT.

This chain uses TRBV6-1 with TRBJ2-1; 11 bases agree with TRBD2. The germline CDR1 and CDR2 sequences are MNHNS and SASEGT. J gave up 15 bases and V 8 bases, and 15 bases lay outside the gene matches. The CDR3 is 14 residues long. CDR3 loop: CASAGAAAGTSGFF. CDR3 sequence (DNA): TGTGCCAGCGCAGGGGCCGCCGCCGGGACTAGCGGGTTCTTC.

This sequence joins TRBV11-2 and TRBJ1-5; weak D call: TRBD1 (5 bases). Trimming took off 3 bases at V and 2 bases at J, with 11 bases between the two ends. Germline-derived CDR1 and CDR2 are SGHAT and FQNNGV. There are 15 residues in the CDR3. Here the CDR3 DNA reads TGTGCCAGCAGCTTGGAAGGGGCTGGCAATCAGCCCCAGCATTTT. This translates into CASSLEGAGNQPQHF.

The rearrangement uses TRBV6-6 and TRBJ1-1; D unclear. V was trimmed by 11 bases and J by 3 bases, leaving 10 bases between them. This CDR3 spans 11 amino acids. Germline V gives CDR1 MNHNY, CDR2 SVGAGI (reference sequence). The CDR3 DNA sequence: TGTGCCGCCACTCGCGACACTGAAGCTTTCTTT. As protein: CAATRDTEAFF.

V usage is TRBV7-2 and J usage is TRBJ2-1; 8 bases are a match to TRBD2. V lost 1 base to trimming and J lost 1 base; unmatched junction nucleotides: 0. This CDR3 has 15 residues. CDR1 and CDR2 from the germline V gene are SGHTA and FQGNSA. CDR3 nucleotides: TGTGCCAGCAGCTTAGTAGCGGGGTCCTACAATGAGCAGTTCTTC. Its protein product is CASSLVAGSYNEQFF. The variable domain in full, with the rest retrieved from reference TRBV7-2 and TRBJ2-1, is GAGVSQSPSNKVTEKGKDVELRCDPISGHTALYWYRQSLGQGLEFLIYFQGNSAPDKSGLPSDRFSAERTGGSVSTLTIQRTQQEDSAVYLCASSLVAGSYNEQFFGPGTRLTVL.

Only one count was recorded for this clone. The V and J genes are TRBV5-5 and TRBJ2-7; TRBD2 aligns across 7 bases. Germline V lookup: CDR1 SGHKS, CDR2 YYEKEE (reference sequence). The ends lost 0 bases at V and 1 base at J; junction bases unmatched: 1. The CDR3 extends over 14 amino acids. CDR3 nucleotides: TGTGCCAGCAGCTTGGTCGGGGGGTCCTACGAGCAGTACTTC. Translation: CASSLVGGSYEQYF. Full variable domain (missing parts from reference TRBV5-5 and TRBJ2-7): DAGVTQSPTHLIKTRGQQVTLRCSPISGHKSVSWYQQVLGQGPQFIFQYYEKEERGRGNFPDRFSARQFPNYSSELNVNALLLGDSALYLCASSLVGGSYEQYFGPGTRLTVT.

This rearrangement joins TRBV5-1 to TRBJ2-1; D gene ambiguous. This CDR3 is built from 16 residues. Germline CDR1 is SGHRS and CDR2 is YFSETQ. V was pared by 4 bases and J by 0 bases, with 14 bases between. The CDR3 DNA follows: TGCGCCAGCAGCCGGTGGGCGGCGAGCTCCTACAATGAGCAGTTCTTC. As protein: CASSRWAASSYNEQFF. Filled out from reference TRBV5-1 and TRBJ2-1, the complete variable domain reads KAGVTQTPRYLIKTRGQQVTLSCSPISGHRSVSWYQQTPGQGLQFLFEYFSETQRNKGNFPGRFSGRQFSNSRSEMNVSTLELGDSALYLCASSRWAASSYNEQFFGPGTRLTVL.

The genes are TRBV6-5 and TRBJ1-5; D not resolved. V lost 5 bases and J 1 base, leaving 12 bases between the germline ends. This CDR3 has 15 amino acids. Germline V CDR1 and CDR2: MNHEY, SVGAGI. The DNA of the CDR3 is TGTGCCAGCAGTCCCAGATCCCCAAGCAATCAGCCCCAGCATTTT. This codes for CASSPRSPSNQPQHF.

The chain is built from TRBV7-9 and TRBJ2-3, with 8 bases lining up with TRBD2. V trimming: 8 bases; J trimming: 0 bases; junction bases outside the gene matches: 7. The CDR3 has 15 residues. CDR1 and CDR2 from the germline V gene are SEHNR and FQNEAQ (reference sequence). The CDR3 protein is CASLTSGTSTDTQYF. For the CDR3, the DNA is TGTGCCAGCCTAACTAGCGGAACTAGCACAGATACGCAGTATTTT.

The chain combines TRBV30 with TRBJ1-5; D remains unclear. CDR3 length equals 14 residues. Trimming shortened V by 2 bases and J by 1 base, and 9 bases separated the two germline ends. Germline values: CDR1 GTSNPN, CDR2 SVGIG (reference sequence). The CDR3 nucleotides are TGTGCCTGGAGTCGAGGGATCAGCAATCAGCCCCAGCATTTT. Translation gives CAWSRGISNQPQHF.

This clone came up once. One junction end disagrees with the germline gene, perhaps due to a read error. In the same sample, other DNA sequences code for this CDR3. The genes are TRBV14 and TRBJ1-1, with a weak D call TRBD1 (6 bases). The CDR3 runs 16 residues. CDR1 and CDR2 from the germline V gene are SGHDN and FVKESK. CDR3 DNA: TGTGCCAGCAGTCAAGGAAGGGTGGGCAGGGGCACTGAAGCTTTCTTT. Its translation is CASSQGRVGRGTEAFF.

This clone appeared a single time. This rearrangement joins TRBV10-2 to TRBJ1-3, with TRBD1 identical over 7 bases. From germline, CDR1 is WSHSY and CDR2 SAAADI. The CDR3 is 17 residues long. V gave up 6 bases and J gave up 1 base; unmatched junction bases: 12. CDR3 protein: CASRPLRDRESGNTIYF. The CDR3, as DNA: TGCGCCAGCAGGCCTCTCCGGGACAGAGAATCTGGAAACACCATATATTTT.

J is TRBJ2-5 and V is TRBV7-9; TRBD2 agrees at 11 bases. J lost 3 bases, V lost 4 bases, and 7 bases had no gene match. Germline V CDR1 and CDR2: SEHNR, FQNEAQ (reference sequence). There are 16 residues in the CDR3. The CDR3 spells CASSYHSGLAEETQYF. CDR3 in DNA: TGTGCCAGCAGCTATCATTCGGGACTAGCGGAAGAGACCCAGTACTTC.

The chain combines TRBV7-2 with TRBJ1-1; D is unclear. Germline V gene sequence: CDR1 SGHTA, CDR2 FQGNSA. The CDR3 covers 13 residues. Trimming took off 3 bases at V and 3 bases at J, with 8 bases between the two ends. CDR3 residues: CASSFFRDTEAFF. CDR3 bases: TGTGCCAGCAGCTTTTTCCGGGACACTGAAGCTTTCTTT.

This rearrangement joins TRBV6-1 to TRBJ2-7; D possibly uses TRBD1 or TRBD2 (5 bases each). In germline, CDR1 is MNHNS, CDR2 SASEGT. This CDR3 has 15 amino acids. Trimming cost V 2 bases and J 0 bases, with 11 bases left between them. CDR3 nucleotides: TGTGCCAGCAGTGAAACGGGACGGCTCTCCTACGAGCAGTACTTC. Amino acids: CASSETGRLSYEQYF.

For the CDR3, the DNA is TGTGCCAGCATGGCCGGACAGGGGTTCGGAAACACCATATATTTT. Protein sequence: CASMAGQGFGNTIYF. The chain carries TRBV9 and TRBJ1-3, with 9 positions matching TRBD1. Germline CDR1 reads SGDLS; CDR2 reads YYNGEE. The CDR3 runs to 15 residues. Unmatched junction bases numbered 8, after V lost 6 bases and J lost 4 bases.